These 21 T cell receptor beta chains were sequenced from one sample in a study of T cell clonality in common variable immunodeficiency. Generated by immunoSEQ multiplex PCR, the TCRdb table keeps only in-frame clones and is missing some. The sample contains around 47,000 clones, none of them singletons. The sequenced sample consisted of peripheral blood mononuclear cells. The receptors stem from a person aged 18-70 years in good health.

Comment on this clone: The CDR3 extends 3 residues past the end of the read, so its final part is completed from the germline J gene. This rearrangement joins TRBV30 to TRBJ1-6; TRBD1 agrees at 8 bases. CDR3 length: 13 amino acids. V lost 5 bases and J lost 7; bases outside the gene matches: 4. Germline CDR1 reads GTSNPN; CDR2 reads SVGIG (reference sequence). The CDR3 is CAWDRGGNSPLHF. The sequenced part of the CDR3 DNA is TGTGCCTGGGACAGGGGTGGGAATTCACCC.

This clone was seen ten or more times. Here the CDR3 reads CASSDSTGGSTDTQYF. CDR3 bases read: TGTGCCAGCAGTGACTCAACAGGGGGTAGCACAGATACG. The V call is TRBV6-4, the J call TRBJ2-3, with 8 bases matching TRBD1. The read finishes 3 residues shy of the CDR3 end, and the germline J gene is used to complete it. The CDR3 has 16 residues. The germline gives CDR1 MRHNA, CDR2 SNTAGT. Trimming cost V 0 bases and J 0 bases; bases outside gene matches: 2.

This clone has ten or more counts. The read gets to within 3 residues of the CDR3 end, and the germline J gene fills in the rest. The chain combines TRBV9 with TRBJ2-2; D is ambiguous. This CDR3 spans 14 amino acids. The V gene lost 2 bases and the J gene lost 4 bases, with 9 bases spanning the gap. Germline CDR1 and CDR2: SGDLS and YYNGEE. The CDR3 DNA, read in part, is TGTGCCAGCAGCGTCCGCGGAGTCACCGGGGAG. It is translated as CASSVRGVTGE. The full CDR3 sequence reads CASSVRGVTGELFF.

Many counts were recorded for this clone. The sequence runs out 3 residues before the end of the CDR3; the remainder is reconstructed from the germline J gene. The chain is built from TRBV2 and TRBJ2-3; 7 bases are a match to TRBD1. After removal of 1 base from V and 0 bases from J, the junction contained 4 bases not matched to a gene. The CDR3 consists of 16 residues. Germline V gene lookup returns CDR1 SNHLY and CDR2 FYNNEI. CDR3 amino acids: CASSEEGGGSTDTQYF. The covered CDR3 bases are TGTGCCAGCAGTGAAGAAGGGGGCGGGAGCACAGATACG. Full variable domain (outside the CDR3, taken from reference TRBV2 and TRBJ2-3): EPEVTQTPSHQVTQMGQEVILRCVPISNHLYFYWYRQILGQKVEFLVSFYNNEISEKSEIFDDQFSVERPDGSNFTLKIRSTKLEDSAMYFCASSEEGGGSTDTQYFGPGTRLTVL.

This clone was detected ten times or more. With the read ending 3 residues before the CDR3 end, the germline J gene is used to fill in that end. The V and J genes are TRBV27 and TRBJ2-3, with D perhaps TRBD2 (6 bases). Trimming removed 5 bases at V and 6 bases at J, with 15 bases between. This CDR3 comprises 14 residues. Germline V gene sequence: CDR1 MNHEY, CDR2 SMNVEV (reference sequence). The covered CDR3 bases are TGTGCCAGCAGTCCCTCCACCGGAGGGGATACG. Its translation: CASSPSTGGDT. The complete CDR3 reads CASSPSTGGDTQYF.

Many counts were recorded for this clone. The read gets to within 3 residues of the CDR3 end, and the germline J gene fills in the rest. The chain employs TRBV6-1 and TRBJ2-7; 9 bases align to TRBD2. V shed 3 bases and J 4 bases; nucleotides not matched to a gene: 7. Germline-derived CDR1 and CDR2 are MNHNS and SASEGT. The CDR3 has 15 amino acids. The CDR3 here is CASSDLAGPSYEQYF. CDR3 bases read: TGTGCCAGCAGTGATCTAGCGGGGCCTTCTTACGAG.

This clone has at least ten counts. The read ends 3 residues shy of where the CDR3 ends; the end is completed using the germline J gene. V is TRBV28 and J is TRBJ2-3; tentative D call: TRBD2 (6 bases). V was pared by 10 bases and J by 0 bases, with 14 bases between. This CDR3 spans 14 amino acids. The germline CDR1 and CDR2 sequences are MDHEN and SYDVKM. Partial CDR3 DNA: TGTGCCACCCAATCTAGCGCCAGCACAGATACG. It encodes CATQSSASTDT. The complete CDR3 sequence is CATQSSASTDTQYF.

This clone has a count of ten or more. Read coverage stops 3 residues before the CDR3 terminus; the germline J gene supplies the remainder. This sequence joins TRBV4-2 and TRBJ2-3; TRBD2 agrees at 10 bases. After removal of 6 bases from V and 0 bases from J, the junction contained 9 bases not matched to a gene. The CDR3 is made up of 17 amino acids. The germline V gene encodes CDR1 LGHNA and CDR2 YNFKEQ. The CDR3 region is CASSQLAGGGSTDTQYF. The CDR3 DNA, read in part, is TGTGCCAGCAGTCAATTAGCGGGGGGCGGGAGCACAGATACG.

The table lists this clone with many counts. From the germline J gene comes the end of the CDR3, since the read stops 3 residues before it. The gene calls are TRBV6-4 and TRBJ2-3; possibly TRBD1 for D (5 bases). The V gene lost 3 bases and the J gene lost 2 bases, with 6 bases spanning the gap. Germline V gene sequence: CDR1 MRHNA, CDR2 SNTAGT. The CDR3 covers 13 residues. The chain's CDR3 is CASSEDTTDTQYF. The covered CDR3 bases are TGTGCCAGCAGTGAGGACACCACAGATACG.

This clone was picked up many times. This chain's CDR3 is CASSMTQGAQGEQYF. The CDR3 bases that were read are TGTGCCAGTAGTATGACACAGGGGGCGCAAGGCGAG. The chain employs TRBV19 and TRBJ2-7; TRBD1 matches 9 bases. The CDR3 end falls 3 residues outside the read, so it is completed with the germline J gene. CDR3 length: 15 amino acids. The germline gives CDR1 LNHDA, CDR2 SQIVND (reference sequence). The trim removed 3 bases at V and 6 bases at J, leaving 9 bases unmatched.

This clone was seen ten or more times. The read gets to within 3 residues of the CDR3 end, and the germline J gene fills in the rest. The chain uses TRBV20-1 and TRBJ2-7; D possibly matches TRBD1 or TRBD2 (7 bases each). Deletions cut 2 bases from V and 3 bases from J, with 20 bases between. The germline V gene has CDR1 DFQATT and CDR2 SNEGSKA (reference sequence). The CDR3 has 16 residues. The CDR3 here is CSARRTGAGLNYEQYF. The part of the CDR3 DNA that was read is TGCAGTGCTAGACGGACAGGAGCGGGACTCAACTACGAG.

This clone was observed many times. The read ends 3 residues before the CDR3 terminus; that terminus is restored from the germline J gene. The chain uses TRBV10-1 and TRBJ1-1; TRBD1 matches 7 bases. The CDR3 contains 14 residues. The J segment lost 4 bases and the V segment lost 7 bases, leaving 9 bases of the junction unmatched. Germline V gene lookup returns CDR1 WNHNN and CDR2 SYGVQD (reference sequence). CDR3 loop: CASKDQGESTEAFF. Partial CDR3 DNA: TGCGCCAGCAAGGACCAGGGGGAGAGCACTGAA.

This clone was seen at least ten times. The read falls 3 residues short of the CDR3 end, and the missing part is taken from the germline J gene. This chain links TRBV7-6 with TRBJ2-1; 8 bases align to TRBD2. The length of the CDR3 is 15 residues. J was trimmed by 7 bases and V by 2 bases; bases with no gene match: 7. Germline CDR1 and CDR2: SGHVS and FNYEAQ. This CDR3 is CASSLSDGGANEQFF. The sequenced part of the CDR3 DNA is TGTGCCAGCAGCTTATCTGACGGGGGGGCGAATGAG.

This clone was observed at least ten times. The read comes to an end 3 residues before the CDR3 does, leaving the germline J gene to fill in the end. The chain joins TRBV10-3 to TRBJ2-1, with D tentatively TRBD1 (6 bases). The V end was cut by 4 bases, the J end by 6 bases, with 13 bases between. CDR1 and CDR2 (germline): ENHRY, SYGVKD. The CDR3 loop spans 14 amino acids. Partial CDR3 DNA: TGTGCCATCAGTGCCCGGGACATCCCCAATGAG. Its protein product is CAISARDIPNE. Given in full, the CDR3 is CAISARDIPNEQFF.

In its sample, this clone was seen many times. The CDR3 end is not reached by the read, which stops 3 residues before it; the germline J gene fills it in. This rearrangement joins TRBV11-2 to TRBJ2-5; D possibly corresponds to TRBD2 (6 bases). Germline loops: CDR1 SGHAT, CDR2 FQNNGV. The CDR3 is 15 residues long. Trimming took off 3 bases at V and 4 bases at J, with 15 bases between the two ends. The covered CDR3 bases are TGTGCCAGCAGCTTTGGCGGGATGGTGGGAGAGACC. Its protein is CASSFGGMVGET. The whole CDR3 reads CASSFGGMVGETQYF.

This clone was counted at least ten times. The sequence runs out 3 residues before the end of the CDR3; the remainder is reconstructed from the germline J gene. The rearrangement links TRBV19 to TRBJ2-3, with D possibly TRBD1 on 5 matching bases. The CDR3 consists of 14 residues. V was trimmed by 4 bases and J by 5 bases, leaving 13 bases between them. Germline V gene sequence: CDR1 LNHDA, CDR2 SQIVND (reference sequence). Partial CDR3 DNA: TGTGCCAGTAGTAGGTTCAGGGTTGGAGATACG. Its protein product is CASSRFRVGDT. The entire CDR3 protein is CASSRFRVGDTQYF.

This clone was counted ten times or more. The read terminates 3 residues ahead of where the CDR3 ends, so the germline J gene completes it. The chain joins TRBV19 to TRBJ1-6; D might be TRBD1 (5 bases). The CDR3 runs to 14 residues. V lost 8 bases, J lost 2 bases, and 10 bases lay in between. Germline V gene data show CDR1 as LNHDA and CDR2 as SQIVND (reference sequence). This CDR3 reads CASQGYAYNSPLHF. CDR3 DNA, as far as it was read: TGTGCCAGTCAGGGATATGCCTATAATTCACCC.

In its sample, this clone was seen many times. CDR3 sequence reads: CASNGQGGGEQYF. CDR3 bases read: TGTGCCAGCAACGGACAGGGAGGGGGCGAG. The gene calls are TRBV11-2 and TRBJ2-7, with a possible D match to TRBD1 (8 bases). The observed sequence ends 3 residues before the CDR3 terminus, with the missing tail filled in from the germline J gene. The germline V gene encodes CDR1 SGHAT and CDR2 FQNNGV. Trimming stripped 7 bases from V and 6 bases from J, with 16 bases between. This CDR3 contains 13 residues.

This clone was seen ten or more times. The CDR3 end falls 3 residues outside the read, so it is completed with the germline J gene. V usage is TRBV7-3 and J usage is TRBJ2-2, with TRBD1 identical over 8 bases. The V segment lost 0 bases and the J segment 3 bases; nucleotides outside the gene matches: 3. This CDR3 region has 16 residues. Germline V CDR1 and CDR2: SGHTA, FQGTGA. The CDR3: CASSLTVTGDTGELFF. Partial CDR3 DNA: TGTGCCAGCAGCTTAACGGTGACAGGGGACACCGGGGAG. Together with reference TRBV7-3 and TRBJ2-2, the CDR3 gives the full variable domain: GAGVSQTPSNKVTEKGKYVELRCDPISGHTALYWYRQSLGQGPEFLIYFQGTGAADDSGLPNDRFFAVRPEGSVSTLKIQRTERGDSAVYLCASSLTVTGDTGELFFGEGSRLTVL.

In its sample, this clone was seen many times. Incomplete CDR3 DNA: TGTGCCAGCAGTTCTAATCTTGAAGATACG. It specifies CASSSNLEDT. The entire CDR3 protein is CASSSNLEDTQYF. The chain has TRBV28 and TRBJ2-3, with D unresolved. The read falls 3 residues short of the CDR3 end, and the missing part is taken from the germline J gene. This CDR3 has 13 amino acids. Germline V gene lookup returns CDR1 MDHEN and CDR2 SYDVKM. Trimming cost V 4 bases and J 5 bases, with 10 bases left between them.

This clone was detected ten times or more. The read comes to an end 3 residues before the CDR3 does, leaving the germline J gene to fill in the end. The rearrangement joins TRBV5-1 to TRBJ2-1, with TRBD1 matching over 7 bases. Per germline, CDR1 SGHRS and CDR2 YFSETQ. The CDR3 totals 14 residues. Unmatched junction bases numbered 7, after V lost 6 bases and J lost 4 bases. CDR3 in amino acids: CASNAGTDYNEQFF. The part of the CDR3 DNA that was read is TGCGCCAGCAACGCTGGGACAGATTACAATGAG.